A single sample is the source of the 10 T cell receptor beta chains below, sequenced in a study of T cell responses to AZD1222 COVID-19 vaccine. Assay used: immunoSEQ multiplex PCR; TCRdb lists only in-frame clones, some missing. The table records 120,000 or so clones, about 89% of them present only once. The sequencing used peripheral blood, collected on day 0 of AZD1222 vaccination. The receptors stem from an adult in good health.

In this sample, this clone turned up once. This chain links TRBV16 with TRBJ1-4; D is uncertain. The germline V gene encodes CDR1 KGHSY and CDR2 FQNENV. The CDR3 has 15 residues. V was cut by 0 bases and J by 4 bases, with 9 bases left in between. CDR3 region: CASSQSGQDNEKLFF. DNA of the CDR3: TGTGCCAGCAGCCAATCAGGGCAGGATAATGAAAAACTGTTTTTT.

The chain combines TRBV7-9 with TRBJ2-3; the D is unclear. The length of the CDR3 is 12 residues. The ends were cut back, 5 bases at V and 5 bases at J, with 8 bases in the middle. CDR1 is SEHNR and CDR2 is FQNEAQ in the germline V gene (reference sequence). The DNA of the CDR3 is TGTGCCAGCAGCCCCCGTGGAGATACGCAGTATTTT. Protein sequence: CASSPRGDTQYF.

The sample holds one count of this clone. The chain couples TRBV6-5 to TRBJ2-1; D gene unclear. This CDR3 has 13 amino acids. Trimming cost V 6 bases and J 0 bases, with 6 bases left between them. CDR1 MNHEY and CDR2 SVGAGI come from the germline V gene. In DNA, the CDR3 is TGTGCCAGCAGGAAACGCTCCTACAATGAGCAGTTCTTC. Its translation is CASRKRSYNEQFF.

The rearrangement uses TRBV6-5 and TRBJ2-7, with 12 bases that match TRBD2. In germline, CDR1 is MNHEY, CDR2 SVGAGI. The CDR3 is 15 amino acids. Trimming removed 6 bases from V and 3 bases from J; junction bases left unmatched: 6. CDR3 in amino acids: CASSSTSGRNYEQYF. CDR3 nucleotide sequence: TGTGCCAGCAGCTCAACTAGCGGGAGGAACTACGAGCAGTACTTC.

The rearrangement links TRBV4-2 to TRBJ1-4, with 10 nucleotides matching TRBD1. The CDR3 runs to 15 residues. From germline, CDR1 is LGHNA and CDR2 YNFKEQ. With 2 bases clipped from V and 6 bases from J, the junction kept 3 bases outside the gene matches. This CDR3 is CASSQFGTGDEKLFF. The DNA for the CDR3 is TGTGCCAGCAGCCAATTCGGGACAGGGGATGAAAAACTGTTTTTT.

A few counts support this clone. V is TRBV4-2 and J is TRBJ2-2; D not certain. This CDR3 is built from 16 residues. Germline lookup yields CDR1 LGHNA and CDR2 YNFKEQ. Deletions cut 1 base from V and 1 base from J, with 10 bases between. CDR3 bases: TGTGCCAGCAGCCAAGTGTTGCAGGTGAACACCGGGGAGCTGTTTTTT. Translation gives CASSQVLQVNTGELFF.

The chain carries TRBV6-2 or TRBV6-3 and TRBJ2-1; 8 nucleotides line up with TRBD2. J was trimmed by 9 bases and V by 5 bases; bases with no gene match: 3. Germline V CDR1 and CDR2: MNHEY, SVGEGT. This CDR3 has 12 residues. CDR3 nucleotides: TGTGCCAGCAGTCGACTAGCGCGTGAGCAGTTCTTC. Its protein product is CASSRLAREQFF.

The chain recombines TRBV6-5 with TRBJ2-7, with a tentative D call TRBD2 (6 bases). Per germline, CDR1 MNHEY and CDR2 SVGAGI. Trimming removed 7 bases at V and 4 bases at J, with 17 bases between. The CDR3 has 14 amino acids. Here the CDR3 DNA reads TGTGCCAGCATTTTAACTAGCACCCTTTACGAGCAGTACTTC. Translation gives CASILTSTLYEQYF.

This chain links TRBV6-5 with TRBJ1-1; D unclear. Per germline, CDR1 MNHEY and CDR2 SVGAGI. The CDR3 sequence is 14 residues long. Trimming pared 2 bases from V and 0 bases from J, leaving 7 bases between. The CDR3 DNA sequence: TGTGCCAGCAGTTACGGGCCCCTGAACACTGAAGCTTTCTTT. Translated, it gives CASSYGPLNTEAFF.

This chain links TRBV4-1 with TRBJ1-5, with D possibly TRBD1 on 5 matching bases. Deletions cut 4 bases from V and 2 bases from J, with 6 bases between. Germline V lookup: CDR1 MGHRA, CDR2 YSYEKL. CDR3 size: 13 residues. The CDR3 sequence is CASSRDGNQPQHF. CDR3 nucleotide sequence: TGCGCCAGCAGCCGGGACGGCAATCAGCCCCAGCATTTT.